The sequence of this T cell receptor beta chain was determined in a study of blood T cell repertoires in COVID-19. Looking at the study overall: Acute and convalescent COVID-19 samples came from the United States, Italy and Spain. From T cells, B-cell-depleted T cells, or PBMCs came the material, which was cDNA or gDNA.

The germline CDR1 and CDR2 sequences are SNHLY and FYNNEI. The CDR3 extends over 15 amino acids. V dropped 7 bases and J dropped 3; count of bases not matched to a gene: 8. As processed by the authors: Estimated nucleated cell counts came from reference gene primer amplification. Method: immunoSEQ multiplex PCR; TCRdb's copy keeps in-frame clones and lacks some. V and J calls and clone size are as listed in that table; D and trimming were resolved from the DNA. The sample lists 110,000 or so clones, 88% occurring once. The chain combines TRBV2 with TRBJ1-4, with 7 positions matching TRBD1. The sequence was collected from a human donor in a cohort sampled during active COVID-19. Sequenced input: peripheral blood. For the CDR3, the DNA is TGTGCCAGCACCCGCCAGGGGGTGGCTAATGAAAAACTGTTTTTT. Protein product: CASTRQGVANEKLFF. Complete variable domain (other parts from reference TRBV2 and TRBJ1-4): EPEVTQTPSHQVTQMGQEVILRCVPISNHLYFYWYRQILGQKVEFLVSFYNNEISEKSEIFDDQFSVERPDGSNFTLKIRSTKLEDSAMYFCASTRQGVANEKLFFGSGTQLSVL.